This entry features one TCR beta chain sequence. The CDR3 is 15 residues long. Germline CDR1 and CDR2: LNHDA and SQIVND (reference sequence). V dropped 5 bases and J dropped 2 bases, with 16 bases sitting between them. The source of the sample is a study of shared clonotypes between healthy human individuals. Each subset's genomic DNA was shared equally among a number of immunoSEQ plates. Profiled with immunoSEQ multiplex PCR; TCRdb holds only in-frame clones, not every one. Of roughly 320,000 clones in the sample, around 87% were seen once. The sequencing input was memory CD8+ T cells sorted from blood. Subset given: CD45RO+ cells pooled with CCR7-negative TemRA cells. The sequence was obtained from a man between 18 and 35 years old in good health. The chain is built from TRBV19 and TRBJ2-7; D gene ambiguous. CDR3 in amino acids: CASSRLSTTPYEQYF. CDR3 coding DNA: TGTGCCAGTAGTCGGTTATCAACTACCCCCTACGAGCAGTACTTC.